This T cell receptor (beta chain) is from a study of blood T cell repertoires in COVID-19 (dated by TCRdb to the early 2020s). In the study overall: Samples from collaborators originated in the United States, Italy and Spain and spanned both the acute and convalescent phases of COVID-19. The material from the prospective study consisted of cDNA or gDNA derived from T cells, B-cell-depleted T cells, or PBMCs. Sample metadata almost always included a de-identified subject ID, COVID-19 status, age in years and sex. Deeply sampled blood TCRbeta repertoires from subjects exposed to, actively infected with, or recovered from COVID-19 were included in the dataset. The repertoires were made available in a free public database intended to serve as a resource for research on the immune response to SARS-CoV-2. Where HLA class I and class II types were available, the types were taken from metadata supplied by the sample provider, not from assay-based typing. Samples were obtained from the ongoing ImmuneRACE study (first 160 participants) and from over 1,000 subjects provided by 6 global collaborators. Findings and caveats that apply to the study as a whole: The amount of clinical and demographic metadata varied by source and participant and was provided uncurated.

The immunoSEQ Assay, a bias-controlled multiplex PCR, was used to amplify TCRbeta CDR3 regions from genomic DNA. The original pipeline was this. The number of nucleated cells in each sample was estimated by amplification of reference gene primers within the assay. To quantify the absolute abundance of each unique TCRbeta CDR3 rearrangement, sequence reads were collapsed and filtered. Productive Simpson clonality was computed per sample as the square root of Simpson's diversity index over productive rearrangements. This immuneACCESS table, as held by TCRdb, lists in-frame sequences with V and J called but not all clones. Of the missing ones, under half trace to an unresolved V gene in checked studies; the others have no known cause. From that table come the V and J calls and clone size; the DNA was used to work out D and trimming. This sample has around 250,000 clones in its table, and about 80% of those were observed once. The ten largest clones add up to roughly 2% of the sample.

Remarks on this clone: The antigen it recognizes is unknown. Within one base of it there is no much larger clone, and no base qualities were kept.

Samples from volunteer blood donors who had recovered from COVID-19 were contributed by a second Seattle source. Collaborating institutions collected whole blood in K2EDTA tubes following their own protocols. For TCRbeta analysis, collaborator samples were shipped as frozen whole blood, as isolated PBMCs, or as DNA extracted from either sample type. Ends trimmed: V by 1 base, J by 6 bases; bases unmatched to a gene: 2. Via the germline V gene, CDR1 is SGHDN and CDR2 FVKESK. Including cysteine and phenylalanine, the CDR3 has 15 amino acids. This entry keeps only the CDR3 DNA: 45 bases, framed from base 1.

The sequence joins TRBV14 to TRBJ1-6; 8 bases in between match TRBD1. This clonotype originated in a man aged 25 to 40 who had recovered from COVID-19. The sample taken for sequencing was peripheral blood. The DNA sequence is as follows: TGTGCCAGCAGCCAAGTTACAGGGGGTAATTCACCCCTCCACTTT. Its protein reads: CASSQVTGGNSPLHF.